These T cell receptor beta chains were read from a single sample in a study of blood T cell repertoires in COVID-19. Data came from immunoSEQ multiplex PCR; TCRdb stores just in-frame clones and leaves some out. The sample lists around 70,000 clones, more than 75% seen once, with approximately 1.5% in the top ten. The sample taken for sequencing was peripheral blood. The receptors originated from a man between 50 and 59 years old with acute or convalescent COVID-19. The CDR3 runs from the conserved cysteine through the conserved F or W. The D gene is left open where the match is weak. The size field is filled for only some rows; it gives once, few, many or a size class.

.	TRBV4-1	17	TRBJ2-3	TRBD1	CASSQTRTGVETDTQYF	TGCGCCAGCAGCCAAACTAGGACAGGGGTGGAAACAGATACGCAGTATTTT
.	TRBV5-6	13	TRBJ1-4	.	CASSPMGEEKLFF	TGTGCCAGCAGCCCAATGGGAGAAGAAAAACTGTTTTTT
few	TRBV4-3	16	TRBJ1-2	TRBD1	CASSQVRNRDRDGYTF	TGCGCCAGCAGCCAAGTTCGGAACCGGGACAGGGACGGCTACACCTTC
.	TRBV2	11	TRBJ2-1	.	CASKGPSRELF	TGTGCCAGCAAGGGCCCCAGCCGGGAGCTCTTC
.	TRBV19	15	TRBJ2-2	.	CARRPGLLGDGELFF	TGTGCCAGACGACCGGGGTTGCTGGGAGACGGGGAGCTGTTTTTT
.	TRBV10-1	15	TRBJ1-5	.	CASSARRLPAQPQHF	TGCGCCAGCAGTGCTCGCAGGCTCCCGGCGCAGCCCCAGCATTTT
.	TRBV5-5	13	TRBJ2-1	.	CASSWGTYNEQFF	TGTGCCAGCAGCTGGGGGACTTACAATGAGCAGTTCTTC
.	TRBV7-8	15	TRBJ2-3	TRBD2	CASRGTSASTDTQYF	TGTGCCAGCAGAGGGACTAGCGCCAGCACAGATACGCAGTATTTT
once	TRBV28	15	TRBJ2-4	TRBD1	CASSLRQGSKNIQYF	TGTGCCAGCAGTCTAAGACAGGGGAGCAAAAACATTCAGTACTTC
.	TRBV25-1	18	TRBJ1-4	TRBD1	CASSDPQGASTTNEKLFF	TGTGCCAGCAGTGACCCCCAGGGGGCTTCCACAACTAATGAAAAACTGTTTTTT
.	TRBV28	16	TRBJ2-2	TRBD1	CASSQTGGGEDGELFF	TGTGCCAGCAGCCAGACAGGGGGCGGTGAGGACGGGGAGCTGTTTTTT
.	TRBV3-1/TRBV3-2	14	TRBJ1-6	TRBD1	CASSLGQDNSPLHF	TGTGCCAGCAGCCTTGGACAGGACAATTCACCCCTCCACTTT
.	TRBV6-2/TRBV6-3	17	TRBJ2-1	TRBD2	CASSATSGRAPYNEQFF	TGTGCCAGCAGTGCCACTAGCGGGAGGGCCCCCTACAATGAGCAGTTCTTC
.	TRBV28	16	TRBJ1-1	.	CASSFVYRQRNTEAFF	TGTGCCAGCAGTTTTGTTTATCGACAGAGGAACACTGAAGCTTTCTTT
once	TRBV2	15	TRBJ2-1	.	CASKPQVTSYNEQFF	TGTGCCAGCAAGCCCCAAGTTACCTCCTACAATGAGCAGTTCTTC
.	TRBV18	15	TRBJ2-3	TRBD2	CASSPRKRDTDTQYF	TGTGCCAGCTCACCAAGGAAGCGGGACACAGATACGCAGTATTTT
.	TRBV19	15	TRBJ1-5	.	CASSIWRSGNQPQHF	TGTGCCAGTAGTATTTGGAGGAGCGGGAATCAGCCCCAGCATTTT